The T cell receptor beta chain under discussion was sequenced for a study of T cell changes during pregnancy in multiple sclerosis. TCRdb's copy holds only in-frame clones and misses some; the assay was immunoSEQ multiplex PCR. The profile shows about 40,000 clones, 90% to 95% of them singletons. With regard to this clone: Other DNA sequences from this sample encode an identical CDR3 as well.

CDR1 and CDR2 (germline): SGHRS, YFSETQ. This CDR3 contains 14 residues. Trimming shortened V by 4 bases and J by 2 bases, and 10 bases separated the two germline ends. The V gene is TRBV5-1, the J gene TRBJ1-5; D unresolved. The sample consisted of CD4+ T cells from peripheral blood mononuclear cells, taken in the third trimester of pregnancy. The clonotype comes from a female donor in good health, enrolled as a control in a pregnancy study. CDR3 protein: CASSPRGGNQPQHF. In DNA form, the CDR3 reads TGCGCCAGCAGCCCGCGCGGCGGCAATCAGCCCCAGCATTTT. Together with reference TRBV5-1 and TRBJ1-5, the CDR3 gives the full variable domain: KAGVTQTPRYLIKTRGQQVTLSCSPISGHRSVSWYQQTPGQGLQFLFEYFSETQRNKGNFPGRFSGRQFSNSRSEMNVSTLELGDSALYLCASSPRGGNQPQHFGDGTRLSIL.